These 19 T cell receptor beta chains were all obtained from the same sample, sequenced in a study of molecular identifiers for immune sequencing clone quantification. A single record per CDR3 protein comes from TCRdb applying MiXCR to the PCR reads. In the table there are some 89,000 distinct CDR3 sequences, roughly 24% of which are singletons. Sequencing was done on a sample of naive CD8+ T cells from blood, with Jurkat cell RNA spiked in. Noted subset: FACS-sorted CD8+CD4-CCR7+CD45RA+ naive T cells. The origin of the receptors is a human donor in good health. Some libraries in this study had Jurkat cell RNA spiked in.

Comment on this clonotype: It may be a read error: a sequence one base away is much more abundant. The chain is built from TRBV12-5 and TRBJ2-1, with TRBD1 matching over 7 bases. This CDR3 contains 15 residues. Germline V CDR1 and CDR2: LGHNT, FRNRAP. In DNA form, the CDR3 reads TGTGCTAGTGATTTGGTGGTCGGGACAGTCGATGAGCAGTTCTTC. Protein product: CASDLVVGTVDEQFF.

In this sample, this clonotype turned up a few times. The chain carries TRBV29-1 and TRBJ1-4; 10 bases line up with TRBD1. V lost 7 bases to trimming and J lost 8 bases; unmatched junction nucleotides: 7. The CDR3 runs to 13 residues. Per the germline V gene, CDR1 is SQVTM and CDR2 is ANQGSEA. For the CDR3, the DNA is TGCAGCGCCGGGACAGGGGCTGGGGAAAAACTGTTTTTT. It translates to CSAGTGAGEKLFF.

This clonotype turned up a few times. CDR3 residues: CASSQIGGSEQYF. CDR3 nucleotides: TGCGCCAGCAGCCAAATAGGGGGATCCGAGCAGTACTTC. The V call is TRBV4-1, the J call TRBJ2-7; maybe TRBD1 (6 bases). The CDR3 totals 13 residues. Germline V CDR1 and CDR2: MGHRA, YSYEKL. Trimming cost V 2 bases and J 6 bases, with 11 bases left between them.

This clonotype was detected many times. This chain connects TRBV4-1 to TRBJ2-7; D possibly corresponds to TRBD2 (6 bases). The germline CDR1 and CDR2 sequences are MGHRA and YSYEKL. The CDR3 contains 15 residues. Trimming shortened V by 4 bases and J by 3 bases, and 16 bases separated the two germline ends. This CDR3 is CASSPKGSGGYEQYF. CDR3 DNA sequence: TGCGCCAGCAGCCCAAAAGGTTCCGGGGGCTACGAGCAGTACTTC.

This clonotype was counted ten times or more. The gene calls are TRBV27 and TRBJ2-3; 8 nucleotides line up with TRBD1. This CDR3 has 16 amino acids. V was clipped by 6 bases and J by 2 bases; unmatched bases: 10. The germline V gene encodes CDR1 MNHEY and CDR2 SMNVEV (reference sequence). The CDR3 nucleotides are TGTGCCAGCAGGACCGGGACAGGCCTGCACACAGATACGCAGTATTTT. Amino acids: CASRTGTGLHTDTQYF.

This clonotype has ten or more counts. V usage is TRBV27 and J usage is TRBJ1-1, with D tentatively TRBD1 (6 bases). Germline-derived CDR1 and CDR2 are MNHEY and SMNVEV (reference sequence). Trimming removed 5 bases at V and 5 bases at J, with 9 bases between. CDR3 length: 12 residues. The chain's CDR3 is CASSPQGTEAFF. CDR3 bases: TGTGCCAGCAGTCCACAGGGAACTGAAGCTTTCTTT.

This clonotype was detected ten times or more. This chain connects TRBV13 to TRBJ2-1, with TRBD1 matching 9 bases. CDR1 is PRHDT and CDR2 is FYEKMQ in the germline V gene (reference sequence). The length of the CDR3 is 16 residues. V lost 5 bases, J lost 10 bases, and 15 bases stayed unmatched. The CDR3 DNA sequence: TGTGCCAGCAGCCAAACCGGGACAGGGCCGGGGAAGGAGCAGTTCTTC. Residues: CASSQTGTGPGKEQFF.

The V and J genes are TRBV30 and TRBJ1-1; D unresolved. The V gene lost 5 bases and the J gene lost 0 bases, with 13 bases spanning the gap. The CDR3 runs to 14 residues. CDR1 and CDR2 from the germline V gene are GTSNPN and SVGIG (reference sequence). The CDR3 region is CAWLGFGMNTEAFF. The CDR3 DNA reads TGTGCCTGGTTAGGGTTCGGGATGAACACTGAAGCTTTCTTT. Full variable domain (missing parts from reference TRBV30 and TRBJ1-1): SQTIHQWPATLVQPVGSPLSLECTVEGTSNPNLYWYRQAAGRGLQLLFYSVGIGQISSEVPQNLSASRPQDRQFILSSKKLLLSDSGFYLCAWLGFGMNTEAFFGQGTRLTVV.

In this sample, this clonotype turned up a few times. V and J are TRBV3-1 and TRBJ2-3; no firm D call. Trimming cost V 7 bases and J 5 bases, with 7 bases left between them. The germline CDR1 and CDR2 sequences are LGHDT and YNNKEL (reference sequence). CDR3 length equals 11 residues. The CDR3 loop reads CASTPGDTQYF. The CDR3 bases are TGTGCCAGCACCCCGGGAGATACGCAGTATTTT.

With respect to this clonotype: It may be a read error: a sequence one base away is much more abundant. The chain is built from TRBV27 and TRBJ2-3; D possibly corresponds to TRBD2 (6 bases). Germline V CDR1 and CDR2: MNHEY, SMNVEV (reference sequence). The CDR3 contains 16 residues. CDR3 nucleotide sequence: TGTGCCTGCAGTTTCCGGGTGGGGCCTAGCGAAGATACGCAGTATTTT. Amino acids: CACSFRVGPSEDTQYF.

This clonotype has a count of ten or more. The J gene is TRBJ2-1, the V gene TRBV7-6; no reliable D call. The CDR3 is 12 amino acids. From germline, CDR1 is SGHVS and CDR2 FNYEAQ. V lost 4 bases and J lost 13, with 14 bases in between. In DNA form, the CDR3 reads TGTGCCAGCAGCTCCAGGACGGGTAGTCAGTTCTTC. Its translation is CASSSRTGSQFF. The whole variable domain, filled in from reference TRBV7-6 and TRBJ2-1, reads GAGVSQSPRYKVTKRGQDVALRCDPISGHVSLYWYRQALGQGPEFLTYFNYEAQQDKSGLPNDRFSAERPEGSISTLTIQRTEQRDSAMYRCASSSRTGSQFFGPGTRLTVL.

The V and J genes are TRBV20-1 and TRBJ2-3; TRBD2 matches 11 bases. CDR1 and CDR2 (germline): DFQATT, SNEGSKA (reference sequence). With 0 bases clipped from V and 6 bases from J, the junction kept 5 bases outside the gene matches. The CDR3 covers 15 residues. The DNA for the CDR3 is TGCAGTGCTAGAGATAGCGGGAGGGAGAGCGATACGCAGTATTTT. Its translation: CSARDSGRESDTQYF.

This clonotype appeared a few times. Given a much more abundant clone one base away, this may be a read error. The chain combines TRBV29-1 with TRBJ2-2; D could derive from TRBD1 or TRBD2 (6 bases each). Germline CDR1 reads SQVTM; CDR2 reads ANQGSEA. The CDR3 contains 14 residues. CDR3 sequence reads: CSVSGTGDTGVLFF. The CDR3 nucleotides read TGCAGCGTCTCCGGGACGGGGGACACCGGGGTGCTGTTTTTT.

This sequence joins TRBV19 and TRBJ1-6; D is perhaps TRBD1 (5 bases). Germline lookup yields CDR1 LNHDA and CDR2 SQIVND (reference sequence). V shed 8 bases and J shed 7 bases, with 12 bases lying between them. The CDR3 covers 13 residues. The CDR3 nucleotides read TGTGCCAGTTCCAGCGGGGGGAATTCACCCCTCCACTTT. Translating gives CASSSGGNSPLHF.

This clonotype was counted a few times. The chain combines TRBV19 with TRBJ2-7; D is possibly TRBD2 (6 bases). CDR3 length: 14 residues. Germline assignment: CDR1 LNHDA and CDR2 SQIVND (reference sequence). The V end was cut by 3 bases, the J end by 4 bases, with 13 bases between. In DNA form, the CDR3 reads TGTGCCAGTAGTATCAGTGGTGCGGGGTACGAGCAGTACTTC. Protein sequence: CASSISGAGYEQYF.

This rearrangement joins TRBV13 to TRBJ2-2; D possibly matches TRBD1 or TRBD2 (5 bases each). The V end lost 5 bases, the J end lost 4 bases, and 23 bases lay between the germline ends. Germline assignment: CDR1 PRHDT and CDR2 FYEKMQ (reference sequence). The CDR3 is 18 amino acids. The CDR3 DNA is TGTGCCAGCAGCACCCCTCACGTAGAGAGAGGGGCCACCGGGGAGCTGTTTTTT. Translating it yields CASSTPHVERGATGELFF.

This chain links TRBV7-9 with TRBJ2-3; tentatively, D is TRBD1 or TRBD2 (6 bases each). This CDR3 is built from 14 residues. V gave up 5 bases and J gave up 6 bases, with 15 bases separating them. Germline V gene data show CDR1 as SEHNR and CDR2 as FQNEAQ (reference sequence). The CDR3 bases are TGTGCCAGCAGCCCCCCCGGGGGCGGGGATACGCAGTATTTT. Residues: CASSPPGGGDTQYF.

The table lists this clonotype with many counts. The chain employs TRBV11-1 and TRBJ2-7; D gene ambiguous. The V gene's germline CDR1 is SGHAT and CDR2 FQDESV (reference sequence). The CDR3 consists of 12 residues. V lost 1 base, J lost 8 bases, and 9 bases lay in between. The CDR3 DNA is TGTGCCAGCAGCTTAGGTTGGACGCAGCAGTACTTC. It translates to CASSLGWTQQYF.

The chain employs TRBV4-1 and TRBJ2-7, with D uncertain. Germline CDR1 and CDR2: MGHRA and YSYEKL. The length of the CDR3 is 15 residues. The V and J ends lost 3 bases and 0 bases respectively, with 12 bases between them. For the CDR3, the DNA is TGCGCCAGCAGCCATCGGGCCGCCAGCTCCTACGAGCAGTACTTC. Its protein is CASSHRAASSYEQYF.